This TCR beta chain comes out of a study of shared clonotypes between healthy human individuals. Study context: Those who served as donors were two women and a few men between the ages of 18 and 49.

TCRdb's copy holds only in-frame clones and misses some; the assay was immunoSEQ multiplex PCR. The sample gives some 380,000 clones, 96% of which show up once; around 0.3% is in the top ten. V was clipped by 1 base and J by 4 bases, with 14 bases between them. This CDR3 comprises 16 residues. Per germline, CDR1 SGHTA and CDR2 FQGTGA. CCR7-negative CD45RA+ TemRA cells were pooled with CD45RO+ cells for CD8 memory. This clone was recorded once. As yet, its antigen is unknown. Study-level results: Clonotypes shared by all four sorted-subset donors had higher generation probabilities than non-shared clonotypes. The low donor count limited represented genetic and exposure-history diversity.

The origin of this receptor is a man aged 25 to 40 in good health. Sequencing used memory CD8+ T cells sorted from blood. Subset indicated: CD45RO+ cells pooled with CCR7-negative TemRA cells. This chain connects TRBV7-3 to TRBJ2-1; perhaps TRBD2 as D (5 bases). As DNA, the CDR3 is TGTGCCAGCAGCTTAAAGTCGACTACAGCTTACAATGAGCAGTTCTTC. It encodes CASSLKSTTAYNEQFF.